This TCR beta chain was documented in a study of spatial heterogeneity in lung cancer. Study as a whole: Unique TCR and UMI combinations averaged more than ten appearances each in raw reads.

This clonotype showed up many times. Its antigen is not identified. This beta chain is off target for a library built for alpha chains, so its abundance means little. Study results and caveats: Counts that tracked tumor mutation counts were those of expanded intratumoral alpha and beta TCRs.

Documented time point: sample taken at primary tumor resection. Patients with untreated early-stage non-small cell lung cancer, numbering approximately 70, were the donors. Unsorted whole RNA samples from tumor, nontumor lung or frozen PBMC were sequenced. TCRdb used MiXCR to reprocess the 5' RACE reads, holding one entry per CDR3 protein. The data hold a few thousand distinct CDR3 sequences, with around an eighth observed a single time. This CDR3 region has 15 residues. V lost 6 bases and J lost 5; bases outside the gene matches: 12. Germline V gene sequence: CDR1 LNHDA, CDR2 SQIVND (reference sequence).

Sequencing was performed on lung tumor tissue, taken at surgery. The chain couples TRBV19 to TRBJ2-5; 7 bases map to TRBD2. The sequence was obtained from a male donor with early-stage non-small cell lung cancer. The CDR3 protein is CASSLTSWYRETQYF. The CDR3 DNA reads TGTGCCAGTAGCTTGACTAGCTGGTATAGGGAGACCCAGTACTTC.